This TCR beta chain was recovered during a study of OX40 agonist ivuxolimab in advanced cancers. Study summary: Patients took ivuxolimab, an agonistic anti-OX40 (CD134) antibody.

Overall study results and limits: It was also the case that some nonresponders had low normalized T-cell clonal expansion. There were, on average, more expanded clones in CD8+ T cells than in CD4+.

Patients were ineligible given autoimmune disease history or systemic immunosuppression. Here immunoSEQ multiplex PCR was the method, and the copy in TCRdb shows in-frame clones only, minus some. The sample includes 60,000 to 80,000 clones, 89% of them seen just once. Germline assignment: CDR1 LNHDA and CDR2 SQIVND (reference sequence). Trimming took 5 bases from V and 0 from J; bases not matched to a gene: 7. This CDR3 region has 19 residues. This clone was counted a few times. Its antigen is unknown. The TCR was taken from an adult with an advanced solid tumor such as melanoma, head and neck, liver or kidney cancer. The sequencing here drew on CD4+ or CD8+ T cells sorted from blood, taken in a trial of the OX40 agonist ivuxolimab. This chain links TRBV19 with TRBJ2-2; 15 bases match TRBD2. The CDR3: CASSPWGLAGGTNTGELFF. CDR3 in DNA: TGTGCCAGTAGTCCCTGGGGACTAGCGGGGGGCACGAACACCGGGGAGCTGTTTTTT. The variable domain in full, completed from reference TRBV19 and TRBJ2-2, reads DGGITQSPKYLFRKEGQNVTLSCEQNLNHDAMYWYRQDPGQGLRLIYYSQIVNDFQKGDIAEGYSVSREKKESFPLTVTSAQKNPTAFYLCASSPWGLAGGTNTGELFFGEGSRLTVL.